A single TCR beta chain is shown here with its context. This entry belongs to a study of Ad26.COV2.S vaccination and SARS-CoV-2 variants. Method: immunoSEQ multiplex PCR; TCRdb's copy keeps in-frame clones and lacks some. This table has around 380,000 clones, about 88% appearing once. Treatment defined: 19 received Ad26.COV2.S at low or high dose, single or two shots; several received placebo; per-sample allocation not given. Day 63 after the first vaccine or placebo injection was the time point for sampling. CDR1 is SEHNR and CDR2 is FQNEAQ in the germline V gene (reference sequence). The CDR3 is 16 residues long. Trimming left V 5 bases short and J 0 bases short, with 14 bases between.

Sequencing used peripheral blood, obtained in a trial of Ad26.COV2.S vaccine versus placebo. The rearrangement joins TRBV7-9 to TRBJ2-1; D is possibly TRBD1 or TRBD2 (6 bases each). This receptor was identified in a person aged 18-60 years who received the Ad26.COV2.S COVID-19 vaccine or a placebo. CDR3 in amino acids: CASSLTTGASYNEQFF. The CDR3 region has the DNA TGTGCCAGCAGCCTTACGACGGGGGCCTCCTACAATGAGCAGTTCTTC. The whole variable domain, filled in from reference TRBV7-9 and TRBJ2-1, reads DTGVSQNPRHKITKRGQNVTFRCDPISEHNRLYWYRQTLGQGPEFLTYFQNEAQLEKSRLLSDRFSAERPKGSFSTLEIQRTEQGDSAMYLCASSLTTGASYNEQFFGPGTRLTVL.